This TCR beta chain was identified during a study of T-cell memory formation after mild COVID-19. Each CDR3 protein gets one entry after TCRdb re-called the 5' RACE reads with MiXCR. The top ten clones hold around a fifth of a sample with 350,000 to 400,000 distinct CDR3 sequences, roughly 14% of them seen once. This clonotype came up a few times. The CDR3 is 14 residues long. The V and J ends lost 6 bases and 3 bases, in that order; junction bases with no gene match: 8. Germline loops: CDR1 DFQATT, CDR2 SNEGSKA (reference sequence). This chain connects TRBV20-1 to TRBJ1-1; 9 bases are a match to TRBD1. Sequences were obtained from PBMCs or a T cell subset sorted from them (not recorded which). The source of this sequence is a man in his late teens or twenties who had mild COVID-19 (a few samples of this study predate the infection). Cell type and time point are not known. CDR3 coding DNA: TGCAGTGCGCCCGGACAGGGGTGGGACACTGAAGCTTTCTTT. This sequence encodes CSAPGQGWDTEAFF.